A single sample gave rise to the 6 T cell receptor beta chains below, sequenced in a study of regulatory T cells in long-lasting Graves disease. For TCR beta, libraries came from iRepertoire HTBI primers and Arm-PCR of CDR3 regions. In TCRdb, the multiplex PCR reads were re-called with MiXCR into one record per CDR3 protein. Among hundreds of thousands of distinct CDR3 sequences listed, 20% were seen once. Documented time point: persistent/refractory GD, antithyroid drugs over 5 years with positive TRAb. Preparation of the TCR library used RNA extracted from PBMCs. The sequenced sample was peripheral blood mononuclear cells (PBMCs), obtained when the disease was refractory, from a patient treated with antithyroid drugs. These receptors were taken from a female donor with Graves disease.

The chain joins TRBV28 to TRBJ1-2, with 7 positions matching TRBD1. The CDR3 contains 14 residues. V lost 2 bases, J lost 5 bases, and 5 bases stayed unmatched. Germline loops: CDR1 MDHEN, CDR2 SYDVKM. CDR3 protein: CASSLDQTGYGYTF. The CDR3 DNA reads as TGTGCCAGCAGTTTAGATCAGACAGGGTATGGCTACACCTTC.

This clonotype was detected many times. This chain uses TRBV11-2 with TRBJ2-7; tentative D call: TRBD1 (6 bases). The V and J ends lost 5 bases and 2 bases respectively, with 13 bases between them. CDR3 length: 14 residues. CDR1 is SGHAT and CDR2 is FQNNGV in the germline V gene. The CDR3 DNA is TGTGCCAGCAGCCCACAGGGAACGACCTACGAGCAGTACTTC. Translation gives CASSPQGTTYEQYF.

This clonotype appeared a few times. This chain links TRBV14 with TRBJ2-7; 11 bases align to TRBD1. V was pared by 1 base and J by 4 bases, with 3 bases of the junction left unmatched. Per germline, CDR1 SGHDN and CDR2 FVKESK. The CDR3 runs 15 residues. The CDR3 nucleotides read TGTGCCAGCAGCCAAGTGGACAGGGGGCCGTACGAGCAGTACTTC. The encoded protein is CASSQVDRGPYEQYF. The variable domain in full, completed from reference TRBV14 and TRBJ2-7, reads EAGVTQFPSHSVIEKGQTVTLRCDPISGHDNLYWYRRVMGKEIKFLLHFVKESKQDESGMPNNRFLAERTGGTYSTLKVQPAELEDSGVYFCASSQVDRGPYEQYFGPGTRLTVT.

The chain couples TRBV11-2 to TRBJ2-7; D perhaps matches TRBD2 (6 bases). CDR1 and CDR2 (germline): SGHAT, FQNNGV. The CDR3 spans 17 residues. The V gene lost 0 bases and the J gene lost 3 bases, with 18 bases spanning the gap. CDR3 protein: CASSLDLLTRGLYEQYF. CDR3 sequence (DNA): TGTGCCAGCAGCTTAGATCTCCTTACGCGGGGCCTCTACGAGCAGTACTTC.

The V gene is TRBV6-5, the J gene TRBJ2-7; TRBD2 matches at 9 bases. CDR1 MNHEY and CDR2 SVGAGI come from the germline V gene. With 2 bases clipped from V and 3 bases from J, the junction kept 5 bases outside the gene matches. The CDR3 is 15 residues long. The chain's CDR3 is CASSYGVAGDYEQYF. As DNA, the CDR3 is TGTGCCAGCAGTTACGGGGTAGCGGGAGACTACGAGCAGTACTTC.

Only a few counts were recorded for this clonotype. The V gene is TRBV10-3, the J gene TRBJ2-3; 8 bases agree with TRBD2. CDR3 length equals 17 residues. The J segment lost 2 bases and the V segment lost 3 bases, leaving 10 bases of the junction unmatched. Germline V gene lookup returns CDR1 ENHRY and CDR2 SYGVKD. Written as DNA, the CDR3 is TGTGCCATCAGTGACGATACAGCGGGAGCGACCACAGATACGCAGTATTTT. Translated: CAISDDTAGATTDTQYF.